A single sample gave rise to the 28 T cell receptor beta chains below, sequenced in a study of blood T cell repertoires in COVID-19. This table comes from immunoSEQ multiplex PCR, and its TCRdb copy is limited to in-frame clones, with some not included. Counted here are about 250,000 clones, approximately 80% occurring once; the ten biggest clones make up around 26%. Sequenced: peripheral blood. These receptors were collected from a man aged 35-49 years with acute or convalescent COVID-19.

The CDR3 spells CASSTRQGRNTIYF. CDR3 DNA: TGTGCCAGCAGTACCCGACAGGGTCGAAACACCATATATTTT. This rearrangement joins TRBV6-5 to TRBJ1-3; 7 bases agree with TRBD1. V shed 5 bases and J 5 bases; nucleotides not matched to a gene: 6. This CDR3 spans 14 amino acids. CDR1 and CDR2 (germline): MNHEY, SVGAGI.

The chain recombines TRBV2 with TRBJ1-4, with 8 bases identical to TRBD1. Germline trimming cut 7 bases from V and 8 bases from J; bases unmatched to any gene: 9. There are 14 residues in the CDR3. Per the germline V gene, CDR1 is SNHLY and CDR2 is FYNNEI. The chain's CDR3 is CASILGDRSEKLFF. For the CDR3, the DNA is TGTGCCAGCATCCTGGGGGACAGGAGCGAAAAACTGTTTTTT.

The rearrangement uses TRBV6-5 and TRBJ1-5; tentative D call: TRBD1 (5 bases). With 9 bases removed from V and 2 bases from J, the gap between germline ends came to 8 bases. The CDR3 length is 12 residues. Per germline, CDR1 MNHEY and CDR2 SVGAGI. This CDR3 reads CASRGGNQPQHF. The CDR3 DNA follows: TGTGCCAGTCGGGGGGGCAATCAGCCCCAGCATTTT.

The chain combines TRBV4-2 with TRBJ2-7; D might be TRBD1 (6 bases). Germline CDR1 and CDR2: LGHNA and YNFKEQ. The V end lost 0 bases, the J end lost 0 bases, and 21 bases lay between the germline ends. This CDR3 has 19 residues. This CDR3 reads CASSQEGAPRGYSSYEQYF. CDR3 nucleotides: TGTGCCAGCAGCCAAGAGGGGGCCCCCCGGGGATACAGCTCCTACGAGCAGTACTTC.

The V call is TRBV2, the J call TRBJ2-7; 8 bases match TRBD2. CDR3 size: 15 residues. From germline, CDR1 is SNHLY and CDR2 FYNNEI. V dropped 8 bases and J dropped 3; count of bases not matched to a gene: 12. CDR3 DNA: TGTGCCAGCTTCCTTCCGGGACTAGGGATCTACGAGCAGTACTTC. The encoded protein is CASFLPGLGIYEQYF.

V is TRBV7-2 and J is TRBJ1-5, with unresolved D. Germline assignment: CDR1 SGHTA and CDR2 FQGNSA. This CDR3 is built from 14 residues. V lost 1 base and J lost 4, with 8 bases in between. CDR3 protein: CASSLVAQNQPQHF. The DNA of the CDR3 is TGTGCCAGCAGCTTAGTGGCCCAAAATCAGCCCCAGCATTTT.

The chain couples TRBV20-1 to TRBJ2-1; D is undetermined. CDR3 length equals 15 residues. The V and J ends lost 3 bases and 0 bases respectively, with 12 bases between them. Germline assignment: CDR1 DFQATT and CDR2 SNEGSKA (reference sequence). DNA for the CDR3: TGCAGTGCTAGTCGAGGCGGCCGCTCCTACAATGAGCAGTTCTTC. Translating gives CSASRGGRSYNEQFF.

A single count supports this clone. Other nucleotide sequences from this sample produce the same CDR3. This chain connects TRBV7-2 to TRBJ1-3; no firm D call. V lost 2 bases and J lost 1, with 6 bases in between. Germline V CDR1 and CDR2: SGHTA, FQGNSA. The CDR3 runs 14 residues. CDR3 DNA sequence: TGTGCCAGCAGCTTAACGGGGTCTGGAAACACCATATATTTT. Translating it yields CASSLTGSGNTIYF.

The chain combines TRBV11-1 with TRBJ2-7; possibly TRBD2 for D (7 bases). V was trimmed by 6 bases and J by 3 bases, leaving 15 bases between them. Germline CDR1 reads SGHAT; CDR2 reads FQDESV (reference sequence). The CDR3 totals 14 residues. The chain's CDR3 is CASRTGGEIYEQYF. CDR3 sequence (DNA): TGTGCCAGCAGAACGGGGGGCGAAATCTACGAGCAGTACTTC. Full variable domain (remainder filled in from reference TRBV11-1 and TRBJ2-7): EAEVAQSPRYKITEKSQAVAFWCDPISGHATLYWYRQILGQGPELLVQFQDESVVDDSQLPKDRFSAERLKGVDSTLKIQPAELGDSAMYLCASRTGGEIYEQYFGPGTRLTVT.

The chain combines TRBV5-1 with TRBJ1-1; D is possibly TRBD1 (5 bases). The germline gives CDR1 SGHRS, CDR2 YFSETQ. Trimming took off 4 bases at V and 1 base at J, with 20 bases between the two ends. The CDR3 is 17 residues long. The CDR3 spells CASSLIAWGVSNTEAFF. The CDR3, as DNA: TGCGCCAGCAGCCTAATCGCATGGGGGGTCTCGAACACTGAAGCTTTCTTT.

This clone was seen a handful of times. V usage is TRBV15 and J usage is TRBJ1-1; 11 positions agree with TRBD1. The CDR3 has 17 residues. The V gene's germline CDR1 is LNHNV and CDR2 YYDKDF (reference sequence). V gave up 5 bases and J gave up 4 bases; unmatched junction bases: 12. As DNA, the CDR3 is TGTGCCACCAGCCCCCGGACAGGGGGCCTTCCGAGCACTGAAGCTTTCTTT. This sequence encodes CATSPRTGGLPSTEAFF.

This clone was detected only once. The chain employs TRBV27 and TRBJ1-5; no firm D call. This CDR3 has 16 amino acids. From germline, CDR1 is MNHEY and CDR2 SMNVEV (reference sequence). The germline V and J ends were trimmed by 2 bases and 1 base, with 12 bases remaining between them. CDR3 amino acids: CASSLKAQISNQPQHF. Here the CDR3 DNA reads TGTGCCAGCAGTTTAAAGGCACAGATAAGCAATCAGCCCCAGCATTTT.

The chain joins TRBV5-1 to TRBJ1-1, with 8 nucleotides matching TRBD1. CDR3 length: 15 residues. From germline, CDR1 is SGHRS and CDR2 YFSETQ. V dropped 4 bases and J dropped 1; count of bases not matched to a gene: 6. Here the CDR3 DNA reads TGCGCCAGCAGCCAGGGGGACAGGCGGAACACTGAAGCTTTCTTT. This codes for CASSQGDRRNTEAFF.

The rearrangement uses TRBV5-4 and TRBJ1-2, with D unclear. The CDR3 extends over 14 amino acids. The germline V gene has CDR1 SGHNT and CDR2 YYREEE (reference sequence). V gave up 0 bases and J gave up 2 bases, with 8 bases separating them. CDR3 loop: CASSLENRNYGYTF. The CDR3 region has the DNA TGTGCCAGCAGCTTGGAGAACAGAAACTATGGCTACACCTTC.

In its sample, this clone was seen many times. The chain combines TRBV2 with TRBJ2-1, with D tentatively TRBD1 (5 bases). Trimming removed 3 bases from V and 1 base from J, with 10 bases in between. There are 15 residues in the CDR3. CDR1 is SNHLY, CDR2 FYNNEI, per germline. CDR3 sequence reads: CASSEGRNSYNEQFF. CDR3 DNA: TGTGCCAGCAGTGAGGGGCGGAATTCCTACAATGAGCAGTTCTTC.

The V call is TRBV3-1 (or the pseudogene TRBV3-2), the J call TRBJ1-3; no clear D. This CDR3 has 14 amino acids. CDR1 is LGHDT, CDR2 YNNKEL, per germline (reference sequence). Trimming stripped 1 base from V and 2 bases from J, with 6 bases between. CDR3 sequence (DNA): TGTGCCAGCAGCCAAGGGAGTGCTGGAAACACCATATATTTT. This sequence encodes CASSQGSAGNTIYF.

J is TRBJ1-5 and V is TRBV6-1; 7 bases align to TRBD1. The CDR3 is 14 residues long. V shed 1 base and J 5 bases; nucleotides not matched to a gene: 2. The V gene's germline CDR1 is MNHNS and CDR2 SASEGT. The CDR3 is CASSEVTGYQPQHF. CDR3 in DNA: TGTGCCAGCAGTGAAGTGACAGGGTATCAGCCCCAGCATTTT.

The chain couples TRBV7-2 to TRBJ1-2, with D tentatively TRBD1 (6 bases). Germline values: CDR1 SGHTA, CDR2 FQGNSA. V lost 1 base, J lost 8 bases, and 20 bases lay in between. This CDR3 spans 16 amino acids. The CDR3 loop reads CASSLVFSRTVSGYTF. The CDR3 region has the DNA TGTGCCAGCAGCTTAGTTTTTTCCCGGACAGTGAGCGGCTACACCTTC.

The genes are TRBV7-9 and TRBJ2-1; maybe TRBD2 (6 bases). This CDR3 region has 17 residues. V gave up 3 bases and J gave up 4 bases, with 19 bases separating them. CDR1 is SEHNR, CDR2 FQNEAQ, per germline (reference sequence). CDR3 nucleotides: TGTGCCAGCAGCTTTGGTTCGTCGGGGGAGGCTTACAATGAGCAGTTCTTC. Encoded protein: CASSFGSSGEAYNEQFF.

The chain links TRBV6-5 to TRBJ1-2; 8 nucleotides line up with TRBD1. The CDR3 is 13 amino acids. CDR1 and CDR2 (germline): MNHEY, SVGAGI. The V gene end was trimmed by 2 bases and the J gene end by 4 bases; junction bases not matched to a gene: 0. DNA for the CDR3: TGTGCCAGCAGTTACGACAGGGGCTATGGCTACACCTTC. Amino acids: CASSYDRGYGYTF.

The chain joins TRBV20-1 to TRBJ2-3; TRBD2 might be the D (5 bases). The ends were cut back, 6 bases at V and 5 bases at J, with 9 bases in the middle. From germline, CDR1 is DFQATT and CDR2 SNEGSKA (reference sequence). The CDR3 has 11 amino acids. DNA for the CDR3: TGCAGTGCGGGAGTTCAAGATACGCAGTATTTT. Translation gives CSAGVQDTQYF.

V usage is TRBV7-8 and J usage is TRBJ1-1, with a weak D call TRBD1 (6 bases). Germline V gives CDR1 SGHVS, CDR2 FQNEAQ. The V gene lost 5 bases and the J gene lost 8 bases, with 18 bases spanning the gap. This CDR3 has 14 amino acids. Here the CDR3 reads CASSPRRNDREAFF. DNA of the CDR3: TGTGCCAGCAGCCCAAGGAGAAATGACAGGGAAGCTTTCTTT. The full variable domain, in which reference TRBV7-8 and TRBJ1-1 provide the parts outside the CDR3, is GAGVSQSPRYKVAKRGQDVALRCDPISGHVSLFWYQQALGQGPEFLTYFQNEAQLDKSGLPSDRFFAERPEGSVSTLKIQRTQQEDSAVYLCASSPRRNDREAFFGQGTRLTVV.

V and J are TRBV27 and TRBJ2-3; a possible D gene is TRBD2 (5 bases). The V and J ends lost 3 bases and 4 bases respectively, with 14 bases between them. This CDR3 contains 15 residues. CDR1 MNHEY and CDR2 SMNVEV come from the germline V gene (reference sequence). CDR3 bases: TGTGCCAGCAGTTTTGGCCTAGCAGACGCAGATACGCAGTATTTT. It is translated as CASSFGLADADTQYF.

The genes are TRBV6-5 and TRBJ1-5; D remains unclear. V lost 10 bases and J 1 base, leaving 14 bases between the germline ends. Germline V gives CDR1 MNHEY, CDR2 SVGAGI. This CDR3 is built from 14 residues. In DNA, the CDR3 is TGTGCCAACGGGGATCGATCGAGCAATCAGCCCCAGCATTTT. It encodes CANGDRSSNQPQHF.

This chain connects TRBV5-6 to TRBJ2-1; 10 bases agree with TRBD2. Germline loops: CDR1 SGHDT, CDR2 YYEEEE. The CDR3 extends over 19 amino acids. The J segment lost 4 bases and the V segment lost 4 bases, leaving 17 bases of the junction unmatched. CDR3 in amino acids: CASSRRSTATSGLYNEQFF. CDR3 bases: TGTGCCAGCAGCCGTCGATCTACGGCGACTAGCGGGCTATACAATGAGCAGTTCTTC.

The genes are TRBV7-2 and TRBJ1-6; D perhaps matches TRBD1 (5 bases). CDR1 is SGHTA, CDR2 FQGNSA, per germline. The CDR3 has 15 residues. Between the trimmed V and J ends, which lost 6 bases and 5 bases, there was a span of 14 bases. CDR3: CASRIDRLNNSPLHF. The CDR3 coding sequence is TGTGCCAGCAGAATCGACAGATTAAATAATTCACCCCTCCACTTT.

A few counts support this clone. DNA for the CDR3: TGTGCCAGCAGCTCGGGAGAGGGGCGATGGGGCGTTCGGCCCCAGCATTTT. The encoded protein is CASSSGEGRWGVRPQHF. The chain combines TRBV11-3 with TRBJ1-5; a possible D gene is TRBD1 (5 bases). Trimming removed 4 bases from V and 9 bases from J, with 25 bases in between. Germline V gene data show CDR1 as SGHNT and CDR2 as YENEEA. The CDR3 totals 17 residues.

The V gene is TRBV5-4, the J gene TRBJ2-7; tentatively, D is TRBD1 (6 bases). The germline gives CDR1 SGHNT, CDR2 YYREEE (reference sequence). Trimming removed 4 bases at V and 5 bases at J, with 16 bases between. The CDR3 extends over 14 amino acids. For the CDR3, the DNA is TGTGCCAGCAGCCGCCGGGACAACCAGGACGAGCAGTACTTC. Its translation: CASSRRDNQDEQYF.